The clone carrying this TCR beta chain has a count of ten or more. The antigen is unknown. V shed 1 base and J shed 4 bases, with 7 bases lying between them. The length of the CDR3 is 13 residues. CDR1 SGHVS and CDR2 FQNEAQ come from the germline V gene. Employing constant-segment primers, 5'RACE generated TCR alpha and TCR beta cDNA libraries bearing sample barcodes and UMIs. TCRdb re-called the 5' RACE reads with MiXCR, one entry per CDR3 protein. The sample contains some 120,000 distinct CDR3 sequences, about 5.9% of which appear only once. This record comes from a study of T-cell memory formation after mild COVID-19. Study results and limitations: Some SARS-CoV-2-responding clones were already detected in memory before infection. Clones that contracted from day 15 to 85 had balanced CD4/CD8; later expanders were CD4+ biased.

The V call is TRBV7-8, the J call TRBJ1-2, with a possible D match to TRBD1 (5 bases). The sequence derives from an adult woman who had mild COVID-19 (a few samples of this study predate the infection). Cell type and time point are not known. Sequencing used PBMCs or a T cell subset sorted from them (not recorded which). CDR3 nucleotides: TGTGCCAGCAGCTTAGTGGGGGGCTATGGCTACACCTTC. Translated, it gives CASSLVGGYGYTF.